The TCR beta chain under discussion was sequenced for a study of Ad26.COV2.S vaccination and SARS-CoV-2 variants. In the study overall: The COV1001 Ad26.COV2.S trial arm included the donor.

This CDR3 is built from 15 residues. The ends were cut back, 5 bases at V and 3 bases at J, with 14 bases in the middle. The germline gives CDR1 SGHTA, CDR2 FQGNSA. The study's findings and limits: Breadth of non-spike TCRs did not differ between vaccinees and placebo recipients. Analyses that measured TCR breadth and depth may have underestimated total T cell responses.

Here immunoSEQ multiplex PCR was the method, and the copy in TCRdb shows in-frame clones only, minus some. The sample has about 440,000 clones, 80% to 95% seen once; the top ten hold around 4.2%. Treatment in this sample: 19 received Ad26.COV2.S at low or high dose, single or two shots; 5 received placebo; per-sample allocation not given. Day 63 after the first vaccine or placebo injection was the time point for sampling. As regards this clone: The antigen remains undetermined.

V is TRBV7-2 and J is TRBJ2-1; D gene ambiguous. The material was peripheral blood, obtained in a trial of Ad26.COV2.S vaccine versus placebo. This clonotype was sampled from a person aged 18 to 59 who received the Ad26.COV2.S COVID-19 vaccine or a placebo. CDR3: CASSPPGLVYNEQFF. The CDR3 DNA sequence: TGTGCCAGCAGCCCACCGGGCCTTGTCTACAATGAGCAGTTCTTC.